The 26 T cell receptor beta chains presented below share a single source sample, sequenced in a study of blood T cell repertoires in COVID-19. Assay used: immunoSEQ multiplex PCR; TCRdb lists only in-frame clones, some missing. The profile shows 240,000 or so clones, roughly 86% of them singletons. Sequencing used peripheral blood. These receptors were obtained from a woman in her seventies with active or convalescent COVID-19.

The chain uses TRBV7-2 and TRBJ2-7, with no clear D. Germline-derived CDR1 and CDR2 are SGHTA and FQGNSA. This CDR3 region has 11 residues. Deletions cut 5 bases from V and 6 bases from J, with 8 bases between. DNA of the CDR3: TGTGCCAGCAGCCCCTCCCCCGAGCAGTACTTC. This translates into CASSPSPEQYF.

The rearrangement joins TRBV4-2 to TRBJ1-1, with D possibly being TRBD1 (5 bases). The V gene lost 4 bases and the J gene lost 5 bases, with 14 bases spanning the gap. Germline CDR1 LGHNA, CDR2 YNFKEQ. The CDR3 totals 14 residues. The CDR3 DNA is TGTGCCAGCAGCCCCTCGGGGGAGGCGACTGAAGCTTTCTTT. The encoded protein is CASSPSGEATEAFF.

The chain has TRBV19 and TRBJ1-1; no reliable D call. The CDR3 length is 13 residues. Germline CDR1 and CDR2: LNHDA and SQIVND (reference sequence). V shed 2 bases and J shed 3 bases, with 7 bases lying between them. The CDR3 DNA follows: TGTGCCAGTAGTATAAGGCGGGACACTGAAGCTTTCTTT. Translating it yields CASSIRRDTEAFF.

In this sample, this clone turned up a few times. The chain links TRBV18 to TRBJ1-1; D remains unclear. Trimming cost V 6 bases and J 1 base, with 9 bases left between them. The CDR3 is 13 residues long. Germline CDR1 is KGHSH and CDR2 is LQKENI. This CDR3 reads CASSSSGNTEAFF. DNA of the CDR3: TGTGCCAGCTCCTCAAGCGGGAACACTGAAGCTTTCTTT.

The chain carries TRBV6-6 and TRBJ1-3; no clear D gene. CDR3 size: 11 residues. Germline values: CDR1 MNHNY, CDR2 SVGAGI (reference sequence). The V end lost 10 bases, the J end lost 9 bases, and 13 bases lay between the germline ends. CDR3 sequence (DNA): TGTGCCACCGGCTTTTCGGGCACCATATATTTT. Translating it yields CATGFSGTIYF.

CDR3 sequence: CASYPGQGSDTQYF. CDR3 sequence (DNA): TGTGCCAGTTACCCGGGACAGGGGAGTGATACGCAGTATTTT. J is TRBJ2-3 and V is TRBV10-3; 10 positions match TRBD1. Germline lookup yields CDR1 ENHRY and CDR2 SYGVKD. J gave up 6 bases and V 10 bases, and 10 bases lay outside the gene matches. This CDR3 comprises 14 residues.

The rearrangement uses TRBV5-4 and TRBJ1-1; D unresolved. Germline CDR1 SGHNT, CDR2 YYREEE (reference sequence). This CDR3 is built from 15 residues. Trimming took off 4 bases at V and 1 base at J, with 14 bases between the two ends. Here the CDR3 reads CASSGGGLGNTEAFF. CDR3 nucleotides: TGTGCCAGCAGCGGCGGAGGTCTGGGGAACACTGAAGCTTTCTTT.

The rearrangement joins TRBV5-1 to TRBJ2-7; 10 bases align to TRBD1. The germline CDR1 and CDR2 sequences are SGHRS and YFSETQ. This CDR3 has 16 residues. Trimming at V came to 4 bases and at J to 5 bases, leaving 12 bases not matched to a gene. The CDR3 reads CASSGGAGTGVNEQYF. The CDR3 nucleotides are TGCGCCAGCAGCGGGGGGGCCGGGACAGGGGTTAACGAGCAGTACTTC.

J is TRBJ2-7 and V is TRBV6-6, with D possibly being TRBD2 (5 bases). V lost 5 bases and J lost 1, with 12 bases in between. The germline CDR1 and CDR2 sequences are MNHNY and SVGAGI (reference sequence). The CDR3 is 14 residues long. For the CDR3, the DNA is TGTGCCAGCAGTCCGCGGACGGGATCCTACGAGCAGTACTTC. Protein sequence: CASSPRTGSYEQYF.

This rearrangement joins TRBV5-1 to TRBJ1-6, with 9 positions matching TRBD1. Trimming took 4 bases from V and 10 from J; bases not matched to a gene: 12. This CDR3 contains 16 residues. Per germline, CDR1 SGHRS and CDR2 YFSETQ. The CDR3 DNA reads TGCGCCAGCAGCCGAGAAGGGACAGGGCCTGGGTCACCCCTCCACTTT. It codes for CASSREGTGPGSPLHF.

The gene calls are TRBV11-3 and TRBJ2-3; tentatively, D is TRBD1 (5 bases). Germline assignment: CDR1 SGHNT and CDR2 YENEEA. Trimming pared 11 bases from V and 5 bases from J, leaving 14 bases between. This CDR3 has 12 residues. The CDR3 loop reads CASQGAIDTQYF. The CDR3 nucleotides are TGTGCCTCCCAAGGGGCCATAGATACGCAGTATTTT.

The J gene is TRBJ2-3, the V gene TRBV5-4; D may be TRBD2 (5 bases). Trimming removed 6 bases from V and 0 bases from J, with 17 bases in between. Germline values: CDR1 SGHNT, CDR2 YYREEE (reference sequence). This CDR3 contains 16 residues. The CDR3 here is CASTLEDGPSTDTQYF. The CDR3 coding sequence is TGTGCCAGCACCCTGGAGGACGGTCCCAGCACAGATACGCAGTATTTT.

V is TRBV5-1 and J is TRBJ2-7; D gene uncertain. Germline values: CDR1 SGHRS, CDR2 YFSETQ. V was shortened by 3 bases and J by 2 bases, with 12 bases between the two germline ends. CDR3 length: 14 residues. The CDR3 nucleotides are TGCGCCAGCAGCTCCGCATCGGAGACCTACGAGCAGTACTTC. This translates into CASSSASETYEQYF.

This chain joins TRBV5-8 and TRBJ2-3, with 7 bases matching TRBD2. The CDR3 has 16 residues. Losses at the gene ends were 3 bases for V and 4 bases for J; bases not matched to a gene: 11. Germline V gene sequence: CDR1 SGHTS, CDR2 YDEGEE. CDR3 DNA sequence: TGTGCCAGCAGCTACGGACTAGTCGGTCGTGCAGATACGCAGTATTTT. It specifies CASSYGLVGRADTQYF.

V usage is TRBV7-2 and J usage is TRBJ1-6, with TRBD1 matching over 7 bases. CDR3 size: 15 residues. After removal of 5 bases from V and 9 bases from J, the junction contained 10 bases not matched to a gene. Germline V lookup: CDR1 SGHTA, CDR2 FQGNSA. For the CDR3, the DNA is TGTGCCAGCAGCGCCAGACAGGGCGGAGGTTCACCCCTCCACTTT. This codes for CASSARQGGGSPLHF.

This clone was found a few times. This chain uses TRBV7-2 with TRBJ2-1; 10 nucleotides match TRBD2. The ends lost 2 bases at V and 7 bases at J; junction bases unmatched: 5. Germline CDR1 is SGHTA and CDR2 is FQGNSA. The CDR3 is 15 amino acids. DNA of the CDR3: TGTGCCAGCAGCTTAATGTCTAGCGGGGGAAATGAGCAGTTCTTC. This sequence encodes CASSLMSSGGNEQFF.

The J gene is TRBJ2-1, the V gene TRBV5-5; D perhaps matches TRBD1 (6 bases). Germline CDR1 SGHKS, CDR2 YYEKEE (reference sequence). V shed 2 bases and J shed 0 bases, with 12 bases lying between them. This CDR3 has 16 residues. CDR3 in DNA: TGTGCCAGCAGCTTTGTGGGGGCCGGCTCCTACAATGAGCAGTTCTTC. As protein: CASSFVGAGSYNEQFF.

V gene TRBV5-1 combines with J gene TRBJ1-1, with D unclear. Germline V gene lookup returns CDR1 SGHRS and CDR2 YFSETQ. CDR3 size: 14 residues. The V end was cut by 2 bases, the J end by 4 bases, with 12 bases between. CDR3 DNA: TGCGCCAGCAGCTTTATAACCTCGGGCACTGAAGCTTTCTTT. This translates into CASSFITSGTEAFF.

The chain uses TRBV27 and TRBJ2-5; 12 bases align to TRBD2. This CDR3 is 15 amino acids long. Trimming at V came to 5 bases and at J to 4 bases, leaving 5 bases not matched to a gene. The germline V gene encodes CDR1 MNHEY and CDR2 SMNVEV (reference sequence). CDR3 loop: CASSPTSGGLETQYF. In DNA form, the CDR3 reads TGTGCCAGCAGTCCGACTAGCGGGGGTTTAGAGACCCAGTACTTC.

The V call is TRBV5-5, the J call TRBJ1-5; TRBD1 matches 10 bases. The CDR3 covers 18 residues. Germline CDR1 is SGHKS and CDR2 is YYEKEE (reference sequence). J gave up 2 bases and V 0 bases, and 8 bases lay outside the gene matches. CDR3 region: CASSLAGTGAGGNQPQHF. In nucleotides, the CDR3 is TGTGCCAGCAGCTTGGCCGGGACAGGGGCCGGGGGCAATCAGCCCCAGCATTTT.

The chain joins TRBV7-2 to TRBJ2-7, with D uncertain. Germline assignment: CDR1 SGHTA and CDR2 FQGNSA. Trimming left V 3 bases short and J 6 bases short, with 9 bases between. The CDR3 extends over 12 amino acids. The CDR3 DNA reads as TGTGCCAGCAGCTTGGCCGCCCCCGAGCAGTACTTC. It translates to CASSLAAPEQYF.

The genes are TRBV6-5 and TRBJ2-1, with D tentatively TRBD1 (5 bases). The CDR3 length is 14 residues. Trimming shortened V by 8 bases and J by 2 bases, and 13 bases separated the two germline ends. Germline V lookup: CDR1 MNHEY, CDR2 SVGAGI. CDR3 DNA: TGTGCCAGCCCGAAAGGGGCAACCTACAATGAGCAGTTCTTC. This translates into CASPKGATYNEQFF.

The chain joins TRBV15 to TRBJ1-4, with TRBD1 as a possible D gene (5 bases). The V gene lost 0 bases and the J gene lost 3 bases, with 11 bases spanning the gap. This CDR3 is built from 16 residues. Per the germline V gene, CDR1 is LNHNV and CDR2 is YYDKDF (reference sequence). CDR3 amino acids: CATSRDGTRANEKLFF. The CDR3 coding sequence is TGTGCCACCAGCAGAGATGGAACCAGGGCTAATGAAAAACTGTTTTTT.

The CDR3 sequence is CASSPRTGAYEQYF. CDR3 coding DNA: TGTGCCAGCTCACCACGAACAGGGGCCTACGAGCAGTACTTC. The gene calls are TRBV18 and TRBJ2-7, with 7 bases identical to TRBD1. J was trimmed by 2 bases and V by 1 base; bases with no gene match: 2. The V gene's germline CDR1 is KGHSH and CDR2 LQKENI. There are 14 residues in the CDR3.

The gene calls are TRBV7-2 and TRBJ1-5; the D gene is possibly TRBD1 (6 bases). The ends were cut back, 3 bases at V and 3 bases at J, with 9 bases in the middle. This CDR3 is 14 amino acids long. Germline CDR1 is SGHTA and CDR2 is FQGNSA. The CDR3 nucleotides are TGTGCCAGCAGCTTTAGACAGGTCAATCAGCCCCAGCATTTT. This encodes CASSFRQVNQPQHF.

This sequence joins TRBV9 and TRBJ1-6; D is undetermined. This CDR3 has 14 residues. Per the germline V gene, CDR1 is SGDLS and CDR2 is YYNGEE. Between the trimmed V and J ends, which lost 0 bases and 8 bases, there was a span of 9 bases. DNA of the CDR3: TGTGCCAGCAGCGTAGAAGTCGAGGATTCACCCCTCCACTTT. Residues: CASSVEVEDSPLHF.